Listed here are 22 T cell receptor beta chains from one sample, sequenced in a study of metastatic and nonmetastatic thyroid tumors (dated by TCRdb to 2020 to 2022). Receptor amplification or capture employed PCR. TCRdb lists the instrument as Illumina HiSeq 4000. Through fastp at Q25 and MiXCR, TCRdb rebuilt clones from the public reads, retaining in-frame beta chains. This sample lists 25,000 to 35,000 clones; 10% to 13% were detected once. The top ten clones comprise roughly 16% of the sample. No treatment had been received by any patient before thyroid surgery. Sequencing input: blood. The source of these receptors is a female donor with papillary thyroid cancer or a benign thyroid nodule (not recorded which). Some clones in this sample may be carry-over from other donors' samples.

This clone was recorded many times. The chain uses TRBV12-3 or TRBV12-4 and TRBJ2-3, with TRBD2 matching 9 bases. This CDR3 contains 16 residues. J was trimmed by 4 bases and V by 3 bases; bases with no gene match: 8. CDR3 sequence (DNA): TGTGCCAGCAGTTTGAATAGCGGGAGTAGGGCAGATACGCAGTATTTT. It yields the protein CASSLNSGSRADTQYF.

This clone was recorded many times. The rearrangement uses TRBV13 and TRBJ2-2; TRBD2 matches at 7 bases. The CDR3 is made up of 13 amino acids. With 5 bases clipped from V and 5 bases from J, the junction kept 2 bases outside the gene matches. The germline V gene encodes CDR1 PRHDT and CDR2 FYEKMQ (reference sequence). In DNA, the CDR3 is TGTGCCAGCAGCGCGGGACTAACCGGGGAGCTGTTTTTT. Residues: CASSAGLTGELFF. Using reference TRBV13 and TRBJ2-2 for the parts outside the CDR3, the full variable domain is AAGVIQSPRHLIKEKRETATLKCYPIPRHDTVYWYQQGPGQDPQFLISFYEKMQSDKGSIPDRFSAQQFSDYHSELNMSSLELGDSALYFCASSAGLTGELFFGEGSRLTVL.

With respect to this clone: A much bigger clone sits one base away, suggesting this may be a read error. Other DNA sequences in the same sample also yield this CDR3. This sequence joins TRBV6-1 and TRBJ1-6; TRBD1 might be the D (6 bases). This CDR3 is built from 13 residues. Trimming shortened V by 5 bases and J by 10 bases, and 12 bases separated the two germline ends. Germline lookup yields CDR1 MNHNS and CDR2 SASEGT. The CDR3 DNA reads TGTGCCAGCAGTCGGGGGCTTAACTCACCCCTCCACTTT. Its protein is CASSRGLNSPLHF.

This clone came up many times. The J gene is TRBJ2-3, the V gene TRBV7-2; possible D gene TRBD2, 5 bases. The germline V gene has CDR1 SGHTA and CDR2 FQGNSA. This CDR3 spans 14 amino acids. V lost 0 bases and J lost 1, with 5 bases in between. The CDR3 DNA is TGTGCCAGCAGCTTAGCTAGCGGCACAGATACGCAGTATTTT. Translation: CASSLASGTDTQYF.

This clone came up many times. The chain has TRBV7-9 and TRBJ2-1, with TRBD2 matching 10 bases. Germline CDR1 and CDR2: SEHNR and FQNEAQ (reference sequence). The length of the CDR3 is 15 residues. V dropped 3 bases and J dropped 9; count of bases not matched to a gene: 8. CDR3 loop: CASSFPSGSPGEQFF. The CDR3 bases are TGTGCCAGCAGCTTTCCTAGCGGGAGTCCCGGTGAGCAGTTCTTC.

The table lists this clone with a few counts. The V and J genes are TRBV29-1 and TRBJ1-2; tentatively, D is TRBD1 (6 bases). The germline CDR1 and CDR2 sequences are SQVTM and ANQGSEA. V dropped 4 bases and J dropped 2 bases, with 8 bases sitting between them. This CDR3 has 12 amino acids. The CDR3 DNA sequence: TGCAGCGTTGTAGGGGGAAACTATGGCTACACCTTC. This gives the protein CSVVGGNYGYTF.

This clone was seen only once. V and J are TRBV19 and TRBJ1-5, with 7 positions matching TRBD1. The germline V gene encodes CDR1 LNHDA and CDR2 SQIVND (reference sequence). The ends lost 2 bases at V and 6 bases at J; junction bases unmatched: 10. This CDR3 spans 16 amino acids. The CDR3 loop is CASSINNRGFGQPQHF. CDR3 sequence (DNA): TGTGCCAGTAGTATAAATAACAGGGGTTTTGGTCAGCCCCAGCATTTT.

About this clone itself: A much more abundant neighbour one base away suggests this may be a read error. This rearrangement joins TRBV12-3 or TRBV12-4 to TRBJ1-1, with D tentatively TRBD1 (6 bases). This CDR3 region has 14 residues. The CDR3 protein is CASSYRAGNTEASF. The CDR3 DNA sequence: TGTGCCAGCAGTTACAGGGCGGGGAACACTGAAGCTTCCTTT.

This clone was counted at least ten times. The chain combines TRBV5-1 with TRBJ2-1; 7 bases are a match to TRBD1. The length of the CDR3 is 11 residues. The germline V gene has CDR1 SGHRS and CDR2 YFSETQ. With 4 bases clipped from V and 10 bases from J, the junction kept 2 bases outside the gene matches. The CDR3 protein is CASSPDREQFF. The CDR3 bases are TGCGCCAGCAGCCCGGACAGGGAGCAGTTCTTC.

This clone was picked up a small number of times. This clone may be a read error of a much larger clone one base away. The same CDR3 is also encoded by other DNA sequences in this sample. The chain employs TRBV20-1 and TRBJ2-2; D possibly corresponds to TRBD2 (5 bases). Per germline, CDR1 DFQATT and CDR2 SNEGSKA (reference sequence). The CDR3 is made up of 16 amino acids. The CDR3 sequence: CSTRLGGSSNTGELFF. For the CDR3, the DNA is TGCAGTACTAGGCTCGGCGGAAGTTCGAACACCGGGGAGCTGTTTTTT.

This clone turned up a few times. A much bigger clone sits one base away, suggesting this may be a read error. The chain is built from TRBV10-2 and TRBJ2-2; the match to TRBD1 covers 9 bases. Germline lookup yields CDR1 WSHSY and CDR2 SAAADI. The CDR3 covers 14 residues. The CDR3 DNA is TGCCCCAGCAGGCGGGACAGGGAGACCGGGGAGCTGTTTTTT. As protein: CPSRRDRETGELFF.

This clone was seen at least ten times. The chain employs TRBV24-1 and TRBJ2-3, with D uncertain. The CDR3 consists of 15 residues. V lost 3 bases, J lost 3 bases, and 12 bases lay in between. CDR1 and CDR2 from the germline V gene are KGHDR and SFDVKD. The chain's CDR3 is CATSDPRTVTDTQYF. CDR3 in DNA: TGTGCCACCAGTGATCCAAGGACCGTTACAGATACGCAGTATTTT.

This clone was detected ten times or more. The genes are TRBV27 and TRBJ1-1, with D uncertain. V was pared by 4 bases and J by 1 base, with 10 bases between. CDR1 is MNHEY, CDR2 SMNVEV, per germline (reference sequence). This CDR3 is 14 amino acids long. The CDR3 region has the DNA TGTGCCAGCAGTTACTACAATCAGAACACTGAAGCTTTCTTT. This codes for CASSYYNQNTEAFF.

This clone was counted many times. The V gene is TRBV20-1, the J gene TRBJ1-5, with 9 bases lining up with TRBD1. The trim removed 1 base at V and 2 bases at J, leaving 3 bases unmatched. Per the germline V gene, CDR1 is DFQATT and CDR2 is SNEGSKA (reference sequence). CDR3 length: 15 amino acids. In DNA form, the CDR3 reads TGCAGTGCTAGAGCCACAGGGGGCGGCAATCAGCCCCAGCATTTT. This translates into CSARATGGGNQPQHF.

The sample holds many counts of this clone. V and J are TRBV7-2 and TRBJ2-5, with a tentative D call TRBD2 (6 bases). The CDR3 contains 13 residues. Germline V gene data show CDR1 as SGHTA and CDR2 as FQGNSA. Trimming left V 10 bases short and J 0 bases short, with 12 bases between. The CDR3 DNA is TGTGCCACCGGGGGAGTATACCAAGAGACCCAGTACTTC. Residues: CATGGVYQETQYF. Filled out from reference TRBV7-2 and TRBJ2-5, the complete variable domain reads GAGVSQSPSNKVTEKGKDVELRCDPISGHTALYWYRQSLGQGLEFLIYFQGNSAPDKSGLPSDRFSAERTGGSVSTLTIQRTQQEDSAVYLCATGGVYQETQYFGPGTRLLVL.

In this sample, this clone turned up many times. Other DNA sequences from this sample encode an identical CDR3 as well. This sequence joins TRBV4-3 and TRBJ2-3; TRBD2 matches 8 bases. This CDR3 has 15 amino acids. V gave up 3 bases and J gave up 3 bases; unmatched junction bases: 5. Germline-derived CDR1 and CDR2 are LGHNA and YSLEER. CDR3 coding DNA: TGCGCCAGCAGCCATATAGGCGGGAGGACAGATACGCAGTATTTT. As protein: CASSHIGGRTDTQYF.

This clone was counted ten times or more. The chain uses TRBV12-3 or TRBV12-4 and TRBJ2-7; 11 nucleotides agree with TRBD2. The CDR3 covers 16 residues. With V trimmed by 6 bases and J by 1 base, 8 bases remained unmatched. This CDR3 reads CASRGTSGEGSYEQYF. For the CDR3, the DNA is TGTGCCAGCAGGGGGACTAGCGGAGAGGGATCCTACGAGCAGTACTTC.

This clone came up many times. This sequence joins TRBV20-1 and TRBJ1-1; 8 bases line up with TRBD1. The length of the CDR3 is 14 residues. CDR1 is DFQATT and CDR2 is SNEGSKA in the germline V gene (reference sequence). The V and J ends lost 3 bases and 5 bases, in that order; junction bases with no gene match: 8. DNA for the CDR3: TGCAGTGCTAGCCGAGCGGACAGGGAGACTGAAGCTTTCTTT. This codes for CSASRADRETEAFF.

Within the sample, this clone is medium-sized. The chain has TRBV6-2 or TRBV6-3 and TRBJ2-7, with D perhaps matching TRBD2 (5 bases). V dropped 5 bases and J dropped 0 bases, with 11 bases sitting between them. Germline CDR1 and CDR2: MNHEY and SVGEGT. This CDR3 has 14 amino acids. DNA of the CDR3: TGTGCCAGCAGTCCTCGAGGGTACTCCTACGAGCAGTACTTC. Translation: CASSPRGYSYEQYF.

The J gene is TRBJ1-1, the V gene TRBV5-4; TRBD1 matches at 8 bases. The junction had 6 bases not matched to a gene; V was cut back by 3 bases and J by 2 bases. CDR3 length: 15 residues. Per the germline V gene, CDR1 is SGHNT and CDR2 is YYREEE (reference sequence). CDR3 bases: TGTGCCAGCAGCTCCCCGGGACAGGCTAACACTGAAGCTTTCTTT. This encodes CASSSPGQANTEAFF.

This clone has only a few counts. The chain combines TRBV6-1 with TRBJ2-7; no clear D gene. This CDR3 has 12 residues. Trimming took off 6 bases at V and 3 bases at J, with 9 bases between the two ends. Germline V gene data show CDR1 as MNHNS and CDR2 as SASEGT. CDR3 sequence reads: CASSPDGYEQYF. DNA of the CDR3: TGTGCCAGCAGCCCGGACGGCTACGAGCAGTACTTC.

This clone showed up many times. The chain combines TRBV15 with TRBJ1-2; 7 bases agree with TRBD1. From germline, CDR1 is LNHNV and CDR2 YYDKDF (reference sequence). The CDR3 spans 16 residues. Unmatched junction bases numbered 8, after V lost 4 bases and J lost 0 bases. CDR3 sequence reads: CATSKTGIASNYGYTF. The CDR3 nucleotides read TGTGCCACCAGCAAGACAGGGATTGCTTCTAACTATGGCTACACCTTC.